These 9 T cell receptor beta chains originate from one sample sequenced in a study of cytomegalovirus exposure and HLA in healthy donors. Researchers ran the PCR with 60 Vbeta and 13 Jbeta primers. The table came from immunoSEQ multiplex PCR; TCRdb's copy has only in-frame clones and leaves some out. The repertoire includes about 190,000 clones, roughly 84% of them detected once, and approximately 0.26% sits in the top ten. The sequencing sample was made of PBMCs. These TCRs come from a boy aged 10-17 years in good health and CMV-seronegative.

V usage is TRBV30 and J usage is TRBJ1-2; D is undetermined. The CDR3 sequence is 13 residues long. The germline CDR1 and CDR2 sequences are GTSNPN and SVGIG (reference sequence). V was shortened by 4 bases and J by 1 base, with 10 bases between the two germline ends. The CDR3: CAWTTRFNYGYTF. Written as DNA, the CDR3 is TGTGCCTGGACTACCCGGTTTAACTATGGCTACACCTTC.

This clone showed up just a few times. The rearrangement uses TRBV7-6 and TRBJ2-7; 12 bases match TRBD2. Trimming took 5 bases from V and 0 from J; bases not matched to a gene: 8. Germline V lookup: CDR1 SGHVS, CDR2 FNYEAQ. The CDR3 loop spans 17 amino acids. The CDR3 here is CASSRRGTSGPSYEQYF. CDR3 nucleotides: TGTGCCAGCAGCCGACGAGGGACTAGCGGGCCCTCCTACGAGCAGTACTTC.

This clone was picked up one time. The chain combines TRBV19 with TRBJ1-1, with 10 bases matching TRBD1. Germline V gene lookup returns CDR1 LNHDA and CDR2 SQIVND (reference sequence). The J segment lost 0 bases and the V segment lost 6 bases, leaving 7 bases of the junction unmatched. This CDR3 contains 16 residues. CDR3 coding DNA: TGTGCCAGTAGCCTGGGACAGGGGCGAATGAACACTGAAGCTTTCTTT. This translates into CASSLGQGRMNTEAFF.

This clone was seen a handful of times. The CDR3 DNA reads TGCAGTGCTAGAGAGCGCTATGGCTACACCTTC. Its translation: CSARERYGYTF. V usage is TRBV20-1 and J usage is TRBJ1-2; no clear D gene. The CDR3 totals 11 residues. Trimming pared 0 bases from V and 4 bases from J, leaving 3 bases between. The germline CDR1 and CDR2 sequences are DFQATT and SNEGSKA (reference sequence).

V usage is TRBV10-2 and J usage is TRBJ2-5; tentative D call: TRBD1 (5 bases). V was shortened by 5 bases and J by 2 bases, with 6 bases between the two germline ends. Germline V CDR1 and CDR2: WSHSY, SAAADI. The CDR3 runs 12 residues. The CDR3 nucleotides read TGCGCCAGCAGTAGGGGACAAGAGACCCAGTACTTC. Its protein product is CASSRGQETQYF.

The chain joins TRBV4-3 to TRBJ1-2; tentative D call: TRBD1 (5 bases). The V gene lost 5 bases and the J gene lost 5 bases, with 18 bases spanning the gap. CDR1 is LGHNA and CDR2 is YSLEER in the germline V gene. The CDR3 length is 15 residues. This chain's CDR3 is CASSKGNSYRYGYTF. CDR3 DNA sequence: TGCGCCAGCAGCAAGGGGAATTCCTATCGTTATGGCTACACCTTC.

J is TRBJ2-7 and V is TRBV5-6, with a tentative D call TRBD1 (6 bases). With 4 bases removed from V and 2 bases from J, the gap between germline ends came to 7 bases. Germline lookup yields CDR1 SGHDT and CDR2 YYEEEE. The CDR3 loop spans 12 amino acids. The CDR3 loop is CASSGTTYEQYF. DNA of the CDR3: TGTGCCAGCAGCGGGACAACCTACGAGCAGTACTTC.

This chain joins TRBV28 and TRBJ1-3; 8 bases are a match to TRBD1. With V trimmed by 6 bases and J by 7 bases, 14 bases remained unmatched. This CDR3 is built from 16 residues. Germline-derived CDR1 and CDR2 are MDHEN and SYDVKM. The CDR3 region is CASRWVDRGLGNTIYF. The CDR3 DNA reads as TGTGCCAGCAGATGGGTAGACAGGGGCCTCGGGAACACCATATATTTT.

J is TRBJ2-6 and V is TRBV30; D is undetermined. This CDR3 has 15 amino acids. Trimming cost V 2 bases and J 0 bases, with 8 bases left between them. Germline CDR1 GTSNPN, CDR2 SVGIG (reference sequence). The CDR3 DNA sequence: TGTGCCTGGAGTCCCGGGTTCTCTGGGGCCAACGTCCTGACTTTC. It specifies CAWSPGFSGANVLTF.